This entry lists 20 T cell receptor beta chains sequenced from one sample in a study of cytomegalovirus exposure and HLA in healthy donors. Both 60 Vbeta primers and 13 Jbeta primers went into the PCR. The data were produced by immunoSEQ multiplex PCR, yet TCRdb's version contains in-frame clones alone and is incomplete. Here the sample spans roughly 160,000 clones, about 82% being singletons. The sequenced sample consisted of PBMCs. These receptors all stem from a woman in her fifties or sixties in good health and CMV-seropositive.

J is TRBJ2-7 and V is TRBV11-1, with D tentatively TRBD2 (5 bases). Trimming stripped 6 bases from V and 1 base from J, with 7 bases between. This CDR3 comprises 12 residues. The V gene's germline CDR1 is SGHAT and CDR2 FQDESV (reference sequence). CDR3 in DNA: TGTGCCAGCAGGACTACTTCCTACGAGCAGTACTTC. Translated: CASRTTSYEQYF.

The CDR3 here is CASSFGQRNSPLHF. The CDR3, as DNA: TGTGCCAGCAGCTTTGGACAGAGGAATTCACCCCTCCACTTT. The chain uses TRBV7-2 and TRBJ1-6; TRBD1 might be the D (6 bases). This CDR3 region has 14 residues. Germline V gene sequence: CDR1 SGHTA, CDR2 FQGNSA. V dropped 3 bases and J dropped 7 bases, with 10 bases sitting between them. Variable domain in full (rest from reference TRBV7-2 and TRBJ1-6): GAGVSQSPSNKVTEKGKDVELRCDPISGHTALYWYRQSLGQGLEFLIYFQGNSAPDKSGLPSDRFSAERTGGSVSTLTIQRTQQEDSAVYLCASSFGQRNSPLHFGNGTRLTVT.

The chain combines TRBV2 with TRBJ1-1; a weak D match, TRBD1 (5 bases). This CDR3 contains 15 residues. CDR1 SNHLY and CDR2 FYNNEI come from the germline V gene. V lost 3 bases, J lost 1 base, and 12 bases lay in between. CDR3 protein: CASSDPPQGNTEAFF. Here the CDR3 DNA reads TGTGCCAGCAGTGACCCACCCCAGGGGAACACTGAAGCTTTCTTT. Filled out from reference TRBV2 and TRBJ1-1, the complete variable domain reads EPEVTQTPSHQVTQMGQEVILRCVPISNHLYFYWYRQILGQKVEFLVSFYNNEISEKSEIFDDQFSVERPDGSNFTLKIRSTKLEDSAMYFCASSDPPQGNTEAFFGQGTRLTVV.

The CDR3 loop reads CASSQGTGGVGNQPQHF. Here the CDR3 DNA reads TGCGCCAGCAGCCAGGGGACAGGGGGAGTCGGCAATCAGCCCCAGCATTTT. This chain links TRBV5-1 with TRBJ1-5; 11 nucleotides align to TRBD1. Trimming took 4 bases from V and 2 from J; bases not matched to a gene: 8. This CDR3 is built from 17 residues. Germline CDR1 SGHRS, CDR2 YFSETQ.

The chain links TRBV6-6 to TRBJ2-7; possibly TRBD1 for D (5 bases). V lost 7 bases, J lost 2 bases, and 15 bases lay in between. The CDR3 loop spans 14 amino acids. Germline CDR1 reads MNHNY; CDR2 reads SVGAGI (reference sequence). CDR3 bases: TGTGCCAGCACCCCAGGGCCACAGGCCTACGAGCAGTACTTC. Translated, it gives CASTPGPQAYEQYF.

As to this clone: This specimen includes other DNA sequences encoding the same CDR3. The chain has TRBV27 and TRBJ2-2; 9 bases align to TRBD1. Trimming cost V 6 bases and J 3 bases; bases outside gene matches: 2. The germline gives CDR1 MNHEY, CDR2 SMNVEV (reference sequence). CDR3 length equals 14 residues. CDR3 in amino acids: CASRRQGDTGELFF. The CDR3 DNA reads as TGTGCCAGCAGGCGACAGGGGGACACCGGGGAGCTGTTTTTT.

The CDR3 loop is CASSLEMTSTDTQYF. The CDR3 DNA reads as TGTGCCAGCAGCCTCGAGATGACTAGCACAGATACGCAGTATTTT. This chain joins TRBV9 and TRBJ2-3; no clear D gene. This CDR3 is 15 amino acids long. V gave up 4 bases and J gave up 0 bases, with 12 bases separating them. CDR1 SGDLS and CDR2 YYNGEE come from the germline V gene.

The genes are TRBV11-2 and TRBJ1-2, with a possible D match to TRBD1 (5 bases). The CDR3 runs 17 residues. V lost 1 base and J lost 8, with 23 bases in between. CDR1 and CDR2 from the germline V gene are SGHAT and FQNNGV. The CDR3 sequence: CASSLGRGAVGLGGYTF. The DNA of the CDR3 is TGTGCCAGCAGCTTAGGTCGTGGGGCAGTTGGCCTAGGGGGCTACACCTTC. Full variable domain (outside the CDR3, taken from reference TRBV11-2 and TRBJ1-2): EAGVAQSPRYKIIEKRQSVAFWCNPISGHATLYWYQQILGQGPKLLIQFQNNGVVDDSQLPKDRFSAERLKGVDSTLKIQPAKLEDSAVYLCASSLGRGAVGLGGYTFGSGTRLTVV.

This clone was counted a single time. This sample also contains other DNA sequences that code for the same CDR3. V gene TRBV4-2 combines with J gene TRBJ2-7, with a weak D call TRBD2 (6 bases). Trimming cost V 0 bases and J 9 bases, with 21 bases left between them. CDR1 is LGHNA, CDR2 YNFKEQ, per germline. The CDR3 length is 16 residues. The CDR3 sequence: CASSQEGGRMSDVQYF. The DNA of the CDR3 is TGTGCCAGCAGCCAAGAGGGGGGTAGGATGAGCGATGTGCAGTACTTC.

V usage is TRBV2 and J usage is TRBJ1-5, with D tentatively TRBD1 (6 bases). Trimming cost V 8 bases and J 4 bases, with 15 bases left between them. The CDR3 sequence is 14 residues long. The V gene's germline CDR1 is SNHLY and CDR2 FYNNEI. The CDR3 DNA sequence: TGTGCCAGCCGATTACAGGGCCGAAATCAGCCCCAGCATTTT. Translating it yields CASRLQGRNQPQHF. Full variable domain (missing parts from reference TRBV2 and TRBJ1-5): EPEVTQTPSHQVTQMGQEVILRCVPISNHLYFYWYRQILGQKVEFLVSFYNNEISEKSEIFDDQFSVERPDGSNFTLKIRSTKLEDSAMYFCASRLQGRNQPQHFGDGTRLSIL.

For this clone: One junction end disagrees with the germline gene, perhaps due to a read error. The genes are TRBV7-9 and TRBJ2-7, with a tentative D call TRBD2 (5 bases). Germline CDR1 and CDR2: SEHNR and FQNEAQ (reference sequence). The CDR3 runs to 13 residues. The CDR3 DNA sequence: TGTTCCAGCAGCTTGACTAAATCCTACGAGCAGTACTTC. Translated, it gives CSSSLTKSYEQYF.

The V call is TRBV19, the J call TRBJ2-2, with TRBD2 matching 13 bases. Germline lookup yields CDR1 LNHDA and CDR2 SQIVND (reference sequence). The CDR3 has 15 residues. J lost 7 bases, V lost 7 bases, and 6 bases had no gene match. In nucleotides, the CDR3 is TGTGCCAGTATAACTAGCGGGGGGGCCTACGGGGAGCTGTTTTTT. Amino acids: CASITSGGAYGELFF.

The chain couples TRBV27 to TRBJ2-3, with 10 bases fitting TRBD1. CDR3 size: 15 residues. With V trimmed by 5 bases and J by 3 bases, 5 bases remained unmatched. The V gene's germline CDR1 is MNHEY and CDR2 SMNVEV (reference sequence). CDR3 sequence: CASSPGTGETDTQYF. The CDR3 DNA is TGTGCCAGCAGTCCCGGGACAGGGGAGACAGATACGCAGTATTTT.

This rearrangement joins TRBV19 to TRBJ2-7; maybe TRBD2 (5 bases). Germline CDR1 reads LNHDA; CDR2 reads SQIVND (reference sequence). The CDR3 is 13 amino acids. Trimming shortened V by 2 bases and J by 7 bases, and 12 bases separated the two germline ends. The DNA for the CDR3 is TGTGCCAGTAGTATAAGGGTCGCGGGTGAGCAGTACTTC. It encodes CASSIRVAGEQYF. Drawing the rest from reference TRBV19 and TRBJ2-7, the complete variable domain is DGGITQSPKYLFRKEGQNVTLSCEQNLNHDAMYWYRQDPGQGLRLIYYSQIVNDFQKGDIAEGYSVSREKKESFPLTVTSAQKNPTAFYLCASSIRVAGEQYFGPGTRLTVT.

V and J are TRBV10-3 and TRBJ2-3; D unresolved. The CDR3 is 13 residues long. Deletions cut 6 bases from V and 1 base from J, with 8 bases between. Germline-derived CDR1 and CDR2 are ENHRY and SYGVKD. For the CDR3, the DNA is TGTGCCATCAGATCAAGCGGCACAGATACGCAGTATTTT. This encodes CAIRSSGTDTQYF.

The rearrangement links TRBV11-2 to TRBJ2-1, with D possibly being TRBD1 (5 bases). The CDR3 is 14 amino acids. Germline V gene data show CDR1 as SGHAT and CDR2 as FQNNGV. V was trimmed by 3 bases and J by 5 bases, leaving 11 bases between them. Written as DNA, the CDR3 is TGTGCCAGCAGCTTCAGGACAACGGACAATGAGCAGTTCTTC. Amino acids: CASSFRTTDNEQFF.

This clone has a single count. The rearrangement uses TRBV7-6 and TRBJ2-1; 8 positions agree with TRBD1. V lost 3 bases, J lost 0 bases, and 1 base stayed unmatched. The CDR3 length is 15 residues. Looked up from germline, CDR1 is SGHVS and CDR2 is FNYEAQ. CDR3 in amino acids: CASSLDRDSYNEQFF. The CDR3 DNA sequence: TGTGCCAGCAGCTTGGACAGGGACTCCTACAATGAGCAGTTCTTC.

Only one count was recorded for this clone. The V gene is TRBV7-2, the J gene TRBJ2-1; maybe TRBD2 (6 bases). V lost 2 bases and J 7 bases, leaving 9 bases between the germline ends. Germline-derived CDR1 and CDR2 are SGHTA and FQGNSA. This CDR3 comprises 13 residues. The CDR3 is CASSLRRANEQFF. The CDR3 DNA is TGTGCCAGCAGCTTACGGAGGGCAAATGAGCAGTTCTTC.

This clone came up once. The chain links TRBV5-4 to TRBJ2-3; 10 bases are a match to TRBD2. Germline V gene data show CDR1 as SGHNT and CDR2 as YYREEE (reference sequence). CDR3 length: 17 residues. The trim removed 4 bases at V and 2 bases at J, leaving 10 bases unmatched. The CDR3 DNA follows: TGTGCCAGCAGCCCGGGAGGCCTAGCGGGGGCCACAGATACGCAGTATTTT. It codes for CASSPGGLAGATDTQYF.

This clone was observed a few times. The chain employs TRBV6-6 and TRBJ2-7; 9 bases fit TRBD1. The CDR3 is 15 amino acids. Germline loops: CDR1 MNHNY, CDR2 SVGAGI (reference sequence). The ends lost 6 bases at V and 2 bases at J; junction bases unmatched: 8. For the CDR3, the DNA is TGTGCCAGCAGCCGCCGGGACAGGGTTCCCTACGAGCAGTACTTC. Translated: CASSRRDRVPYEQYF.